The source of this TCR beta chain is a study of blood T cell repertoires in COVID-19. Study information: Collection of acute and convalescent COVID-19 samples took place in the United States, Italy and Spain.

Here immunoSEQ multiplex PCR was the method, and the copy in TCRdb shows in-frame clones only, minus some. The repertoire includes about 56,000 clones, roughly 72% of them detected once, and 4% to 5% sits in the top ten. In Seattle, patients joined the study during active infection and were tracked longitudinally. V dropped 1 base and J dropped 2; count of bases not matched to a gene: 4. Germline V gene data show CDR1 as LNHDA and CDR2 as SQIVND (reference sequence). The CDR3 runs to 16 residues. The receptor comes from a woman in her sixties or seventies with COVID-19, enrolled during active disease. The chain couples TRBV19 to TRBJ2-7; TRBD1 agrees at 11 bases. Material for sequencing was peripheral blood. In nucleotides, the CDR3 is TGTGCCAGTAGTATAGGCGGGACAGGGGGGACCTACGAGCAGTACTTC. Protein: CASSIGGTGGTYEQYF.